A selection of T cell receptor beta chains follows, all from one sample in a study of cytomegalovirus exposure and HLA in healthy donors. Profiling relied on immunoSEQ multiplex PCR, and the TCRdb table lists in-frame clones only, not all of them. The repertoire has approximately 110,000 clones, approximately 80% of them found once; the top ten carry roughly 4%. Sequences were obtained from PBMCs. The receptors here all came from a human donor in good health. CDR3s include the opening cysteine and the closing phenylalanine or tryptophan. The D gene is left open where the match is weak. Some rows mark clone size as missing; the rest say once, few, many or name a class of expanded clone.

cdr3_nt: TGTGCCAGCACGGACCTAGCGGGAGGCTACGAGCAGTACTTC
cdr3_aa: CASTDLAGGYEQYF
v_call: TRBV6-6
clone_size: -
j_call: TRBJ2-7
d_call: TRBD2

cdr3_nt: TGCGCCAGCAGCTTGGCCGGGGACAGGGGAGGATATGGCTACACCTTC
cdr3_aa: CASSLAGDRGGYGYTF
v_call: TRBV5-1
clone_size: -
j_call: TRBJ1-2
d_call: TRBD1

cdr3_nt: TGCGCCAGCAGCCAAGAAGAAGGGAGGAGGTCTGGAAACACCATATATTTT
cdr3_aa: CASSQEEGRRSGNTIYF
v_call: TRBV4-1
clone_size: -
j_call: TRBJ1-3
d_call: -

cdr3_nt: TGCGCCAGCAGATACGGACTAGCGGGAGTGAACTCCTACGAGCAGTACTTC
cdr3_aa: CASRYGLAGVNSYEQYF
v_call: TRBV5-1
clone_size: few
j_call: TRBJ2-7
d_call: TRBD2

cdr3_nt: TGTGCCAGCAGTGTTCGACTAGCGGGAGGAAACACCGGGGAGCTGTTTTTT
cdr3_aa: CASSVRLAGGNTGELFF
v_call: TRBV2
clone_size: -
j_call: TRBJ2-2
d_call: TRBD2

cdr3_nt: TGTGCCAGCTGCCGGGACAGGGAGTACGAGCAGTACTTC
cdr3_aa: CASCRDREYEQYF
v_call: TRBV28
clone_size: -
j_call: TRBJ2-7
d_call: TRBD1

cdr3_nt: TGCGCCAGCAGCTGGGGGACAGGGGGGGAGACCCAGTACTTC
cdr3_aa: CASSWGTGGETQYF
v_call: TRBV5-1
clone_size: -
j_call: TRBJ2-5
d_call: TRBD1

cdr3_nt: TGTGCCAGCAGCTCCGTGGCAGGGGTTTCGGGTGGCTACACCTTC
cdr3_aa: CASSSVAGVSGGYTF
v_call: TRBV7-9
clone_size: -
j_call: TRBJ1-2
d_call: -

cdr3_nt: TGTGCCAGTAGTACCGGGACAGGGGGCATAGCGGGAAGGGAGACCCAGTACTTC
cdr3_aa: CASSTGTGGIAGRETQYF
v_call: TRBV19
clone_size: once
j_call: TRBJ2-5
d_call: TRBD1

cdr3_nt: TGTGCCAGCCGGAGCTCTGGGGCCAACGTCCTGACTTTC
cdr3_aa: CASRSSGANVLTF
v_call: TRBV27
clone_size: -
j_call: TRBJ2-6
d_call: -

cdr3_nt: TGTGCCAGCCGTATAGCAGGGGCCCTTAATCAGCCCCAGCATTTT
cdr3_aa: CASRIAGALNQPQHF
v_call: TRBV27
clone_size: -
j_call: TRBJ1-5
d_call: -